What follows are 32 T cell receptor beta chains derived from one specimen sequenced in a study of radiotherapy plus CTLA-4 blockade in lung cancer. Method: immunoSEQ multiplex PCR; TCRdb's copy keeps in-frame clones and lacks some. This sample has more than 90,000 clones, with around 90% found just once. This specimen was peripheral blood, taken from a patient treated with radiotherapy plus ipilimumab. Receptors originate from a human donor with non-small cell lung cancer that progressed on radiotherapy plus ipilimumab.

The chain links TRBV6-6 to TRBJ1-2; 8 bases map to TRBD1. CDR1 MNHNY and CDR2 SVGAGI come from the germline V gene (reference sequence). The V and J ends lost 2 bases and 4 bases, in that order; junction bases with no gene match: 6. The CDR3 runs to 15 residues. The CDR3 DNA is TGTGCCAGCAGTTACGTCGTCAGGGGGCCCTATGGCTACACCTTC. Translated: CASSYVVRGPYGYTF.

In the case of this clone: Other DNA sequences in the same sample also yield this CDR3. The chain uses TRBV20-1 and TRBJ1-3, with D uncertain. Trimming stripped 1 base from V and 4 bases from J, with 2 bases between. The CDR3 is 11 residues long. Germline V CDR1 and CDR2: DFQATT, SNEGSKA (reference sequence). The CDR3 region has the DNA TGCAGTGCTAGAGCAGGAAACACCATATATTTT. Translation: CSARAGNTIYF.

CDR3 in DNA: TGTGCCAGCAGCCTGGGACAGGGGGGTAATTATTACGAGCAGTACTTC. Encoded protein: CASSLGQGGNYYEQYF. V is TRBV5-5 and J is TRBJ2-7; 11 bases fit TRBD1. The CDR3 is 16 residues long. V shed 4 bases, J shed 4 bases, and the junction held 10 bases outside the gene matches. Germline V gives CDR1 SGHKS, CDR2 YYEKEE (reference sequence).

This sequence joins TRBV6-5 and TRBJ2-7; a possible D gene is TRBD2 (6 bases). V was cut by 5 bases and J by 4 bases, with 6 bases left in between. CDR1 and CDR2 (germline): MNHEY, SVGAGI. The length of the CDR3 is 11 residues. CDR3 in DNA: TGTGCCAGCAGTCGGGAGTACGAGCAGTACTTC. This codes for CASSREYEQYF.

The chain recombines TRBV7-3 with TRBJ2-2; D not resolved. V lost 2 bases and J lost 6, with 7 bases in between. Germline CDR1 and CDR2: SGHTA and FQGTGA. This CDR3 region has 13 residues. This chain's CDR3 is CASSLPGAGELFF. CDR3 DNA: TGTGCCAGCAGCTTACCGGGCGCCGGGGAGCTGTTTTTT.

The genes are TRBV13 and TRBJ2-7, with 11 bases identical to TRBD2. V lost 2 bases, J lost 3 bases, and 6 bases stayed unmatched. The CDR3 loop spans 16 amino acids. Germline-derived CDR1 and CDR2 are PRHDT and FYEKMQ (reference sequence). In DNA form, the CDR3 reads TGTGCCAGCAGCTTACTAGCGGGAGGCGGGCACTACGAGCAGTACTTC. It encodes CASSLLAGGGHYEQYF.

The chain links TRBV5-1 to TRBJ2-5; perhaps TRBD2 as D (6 bases). The ends were cut back, 5 bases at V and 0 bases at J, with 11 bases in the middle. CDR3 size: 14 residues. Germline-derived CDR1 and CDR2 are SGHRS and YFSETQ. The CDR3 sequence: CASRPGSYQETQYF. As DNA, the CDR3 is TGCGCCAGCAGGCCCGGGAGTTACCAAGAGACCCAGTACTTC.

The rearrangement joins TRBV10-3 to TRBJ1-5; perhaps TRBD1 as D (6 bases). V dropped 2 bases and J dropped 6 bases, with 17 bases sitting between them. Germline CDR1 is ENHRY and CDR2 is SYGVKD. The CDR3 is made up of 16 amino acids. The CDR3 DNA sequence: TGTGCCATCAGTGAGGGAGGAGGGCAGGGGATTCAGCCCCAGCATTTT. Protein sequence: CAISEGGGQGIQPQHF.

This rearrangement joins TRBV27 to TRBJ2-2, with TRBD1 as a possible D gene (5 bases). The CDR3 loop spans 16 amino acids. The ends were cut back, 3 bases at V and 0 bases at J, with 11 bases in the middle. CDR1 is MNHEY, CDR2 SMNVEV, per germline (reference sequence). The CDR3 DNA reads TGTGCCAGCAGTTTTCTAGGGGCCGCGAACACCGGGGAGCTGTTTTTT. This gives the protein CASSFLGAANTGELFF.

The chain is built from TRBV7-2 and TRBJ1-4; D may be TRBD1 (6 bases). This CDR3 has 14 amino acids. Trimming shortened V by 10 bases and J by 0 bases, and 12 bases separated the two germline ends. Germline CDR1 and CDR2: SGHTA and FQGNSA. The CDR3 loop is CATSQGTTNEKLFF. The CDR3 bases are TGTGCCACAAGCCAGGGGACAACTAATGAAAAACTGTTTTTT.

This chain joins TRBV10-3 and TRBJ2-7; 12 bases align to TRBD2. Germline V gene sequence: CDR1 ENHRY, CDR2 SYGVKD. The J segment lost 2 bases and the V segment lost 6 bases, leaving 5 bases of the junction unmatched. The CDR3 totals 15 residues. In nucleotides, the CDR3 is TGTGCCATCAGGAGGACTAGCGGGACTACCTACGAGCAGTACTTC. Protein: CAIRRTSGTTYEQYF.

The chain links TRBV2 to TRBJ1-2; 7 nucleotides align to TRBD1. The CDR3 is made up of 11 amino acids. V shed 5 bases and J 11 bases; nucleotides not matched to a gene: 5. Germline CDR1 is SNHLY and CDR2 is FYNNEI. CDR3 amino acids: CASSYQGVYTF. CDR3 sequence (DNA): TGTGCCAGCAGTTACCAGGGGGTTTACACCTTC.

The rearrangement uses TRBV6-1 and TRBJ2-7, with 7 bases that match TRBD1. The CDR3 sequence is 14 residues long. Germline CDR1 and CDR2: MNHNS and SASEGT. V lost 2 bases and J lost 3; bases outside the gene matches: 4. The CDR3 DNA reads TGTGCCAGCAGTGAAACAGGGGATCTCTACGAGCAGTACTTC. This gives the protein CASSETGDLYEQYF.

This clone appeared a single time. This rearrangement joins TRBV5-6 to TRBJ2-7, with D perhaps matching TRBD1 (6 bases). The V gene's germline CDR1 is SGHDT and CDR2 YYEEEE. V lost 0 bases to trimming and J lost 4 bases, with 11 bases between them. CDR3 length equals 14 residues. The CDR3 DNA reads TGTGCCAGCAGCTTGGGTCAGGGGAATTACGAGCAGTACTTC. It codes for CASSLGQGNYEQYF. The variable domain in full, with the rest retrieved from reference TRBV5-6 and TRBJ2-7, is DAGVTQSPTHLIKTRGQQVTLRCSPKSGHDTVSWYQQALGQGPQFIFQYYEEEERQRGNFPDRFSGHQFPNYSSELNVNALLLGDSALYLCASSLGQGNYEQYFGPGTRLTVT.

The chain joins TRBV5-1 to TRBJ2-1, with D uncertain. V was trimmed by 2 bases and J by 6 bases, leaving 6 bases between them. The germline gives CDR1 SGHRS, CDR2 YFSETQ. The CDR3 covers 12 residues. The CDR3 region is CASSFNGNEQFF. Here the CDR3 DNA reads TGCGCCAGCAGCTTTAACGGCAATGAGCAGTTCTTC. The entire variable domain, with the rest obtained from reference TRBV5-1 and TRBJ2-1, is as follows: KAGVTQTPRYLIKTRGQQVTLSCSPISGHRSVSWYQQTPGQGLQFLFEYFSETQRNKGNFPGRFSGRQFSNSRSEMNVSTLELGDSALYLCASSFNGNEQFFGPGTRLTVL.

The gene calls are TRBV9 and TRBJ1-4; 9 nucleotides align to TRBD1. The V segment lost 4 bases and the J segment 7 bases; nucleotides outside the gene matches: 23. Germline assignment: CDR1 SGDLS and CDR2 YYNGEE. This CDR3 is built from 20 residues. CDR3 sequence: CASSPPGSTGGAFRSEKLFF. The CDR3 DNA reads as TGTGCCAGCAGCCCCCCGGGCAGTACAGGGGGCGCGTTTCGGTCTGAAAAACTGTTTTTT.

Worth noting for this clone: Other DNA sequences in the same sample also yield this CDR3. The chain recombines TRBV7-2 with TRBJ2-2; D not resolved. This CDR3 contains 13 residues. The V end lost 2 bases, the J end lost 4 bases, and 5 bases lay between the germline ends. Looked up from germline, CDR1 is SGHTA and CDR2 is FQGNSA. DNA for the CDR3: TGTGCCAGCAGCTTACCTAGCACCGGGGAGCTGTTTTTT. This gives the protein CASSLPSTGELFF.

The chain recombines TRBV12-5 with TRBJ2-7; D is possibly TRBD1 (6 bases). The CDR3 consists of 15 residues. The ends were cut back, 6 bases at V and 7 bases at J, with 22 bases in the middle. Germline CDR1 is LGHNT and CDR2 is FRNRAP. As DNA, the CDR3 is TGTGCTAGTGGCCTTGGGGATTCAGGGGTTGGGGAGCAGTACTTC. Translating gives CASGLGDSGVGEQYF.

The J gene is TRBJ2-1, the V gene TRBV4-1; 8 bases are a match to TRBD1. This CDR3 region has 16 residues. J gave up 7 bases and V 1 base, and 9 bases lay outside the gene matches. Germline V gives CDR1 MGHRA, CDR2 YSYEKL. The CDR3 region is CASSQGRDRYMNEQFF. The CDR3 DNA is TGCGCCAGCAGCCAAGGGAGGGACAGGTATATGAATGAGCAGTTCTTC.

The genes are TRBV9 and TRBJ2-7; a possible D gene is TRBD2 (5 bases). The germline CDR1 and CDR2 sequences are SGDLS and YYNGEE. V gave up 0 bases and J gave up 9 bases, with 13 bases separating them. The CDR3 consists of 13 residues. The CDR3 DNA is TGTGCCAGCAGCGTAGGTCTAGCAGGAGTGCAGTACTTC. Its translation: CASSVGLAGVQYF.

V is TRBV7-6 and J is TRBJ1-3; D remains unclear. The CDR3 sequence is 15 residues long. Germline CDR1 SGHVS, CDR2 FNYEAQ. The V end lost 5 bases, the J end lost 1 base, and 12 bases lay between the germline ends. DNA for the CDR3: TGTGCCAGCAGCCCATGGCAGGCTTCTGGAAACACCATATATTTT. This gives the protein CASSPWQASGNTIYF.

The table lists this clone with a count of one. The chain couples TRBV6-6 to TRBJ1-1; D may be TRBD1 (5 bases). The CDR3 has 14 residues. CDR1 MNHNY and CDR2 SVGAGI come from the germline V gene (reference sequence). The V end was cut by 0 bases, the J end by 4 bases, with 9 bases between. The CDR3 reads CASSYSLGTTEAFF. In nucleotides, the CDR3 is TGTGCCAGCAGTTACTCTCTGGGGACCACTGAAGCTTTCTTT.

The table lists this clone with a few counts. V and J are TRBV5-5 and TRBJ1-3; D remains unclear. Deletions cut 5 bases from V and 0 bases from J, with 12 bases between. This CDR3 is built from 15 residues. Germline CDR1 is SGHKS and CDR2 is YYEKEE (reference sequence). CDR3 sequence (DNA): TGTGCCAGCAGACGTCTGCCCGACTCTGGAAACACCATATATTTT. It translates to CASRRLPDSGNTIYF.

The chain links TRBV13 to TRBJ2-6, with D possibly TRBD1 on 6 matching bases. Germline CDR1 is PRHDT and CDR2 is FYEKMQ (reference sequence). Trimming took off 4 bases at V and 2 bases at J, with 21 bases between the two ends. This CDR3 spans 19 amino acids. CDR3 bases: TGTGCCAGCAGCTCTCGTTTGGGGCAGGGGTTTCCTGGGGCCAACGTCCTGACTTTC. Its translation: CASSSRLGQGFPGANVLTF.

CDR3 in DNA: TGTGCCAGCCGCCTTGTGAGGGGGAGGGGGTATGGTGGCTACACCTTC. Residues: CASRLVRGRGYGGYTF. The V call is TRBV28, the J call TRBJ1-2; a possible D gene is TRBD1 (6 bases). The CDR3 totals 16 residues. Trimming pared 8 bases from V and 7 bases from J, leaving 26 bases between. The V gene's germline CDR1 is MDHEN and CDR2 SYDVKM.

This chain links TRBV5-1 with TRBJ2-5; D gene ambiguous. This CDR3 has 13 residues. Trimming removed 4 bases at V and 3 bases at J, with 10 bases between. Germline CDR1 reads SGHRS; CDR2 reads YFSETQ. CDR3 in amino acids: CASSPILKETQYF. DNA for the CDR3: TGCGCCAGCAGCCCAATTCTGAAAGAGACCCAGTACTTC.

This rearrangement joins TRBV7-9 to TRBJ1-2, with D maybe TRBD1 (5 bases). The CDR3 covers 16 residues. Germline assignment: CDR1 SEHNR and CDR2 FQNEAQ (reference sequence). V lost 5 bases and J lost 4, with 20 bases in between. This CDR3 is CASSRSGGTLPYGYTF. The CDR3 bases are TGTGCCAGCAGCCGGTCAGGAGGGACGCTACCCTATGGCTACACCTTC.

The CDR3 region has the DNA TGTGCCAGCAGTTTATCCGGGACAGGCGCCTACGAGCAGTACTTC. Translating gives CASSLSGTGAYEQYF. The chain links TRBV6-1 to TRBJ2-7, with TRBD1 identical over 8 bases. This CDR3 has 15 amino acids. The germline gives CDR1 MNHNS, CDR2 SASEGT. The ends lost 5 bases at V and 2 bases at J; junction bases unmatched: 8.

The chain links TRBV15 to TRBJ2-1; tentative D call: TRBD2 (6 bases). Trimming removed 1 base at V and 7 bases at J, with 14 bases between. Germline V gene lookup returns CDR1 LNHNV and CDR2 YYDKDF (reference sequence). The CDR3 contains 15 residues. CDR3 coding DNA: TGTGCCACCAGCAGAGTCGGAGGTCTAGCGAATGAGCAGTTCTTC. Its translation: CATSRVGGLANEQFF.

The chain employs TRBV11-3 and TRBJ2-7; 9 bases are a match to TRBD2. With 0 bases clipped from V and 3 bases from J, the junction kept 3 bases outside the gene matches. CDR1 is SGHNT, CDR2 YENEEA, per germline. This CDR3 comprises 15 residues. DNA for the CDR3: TGTGCCAGCAGCTTAGAAGCGGGAGGCATCTACGAGCAGTACTTC. It specifies CASSLEAGGIYEQYF.

This chain connects TRBV7-9 to TRBJ2-1; D may be TRBD2 (5 bases). Trimming stripped 0 bases from V and 9 bases from J, with 9 bases between. Germline CDR1 is SEHNR and CDR2 is FQNEAQ (reference sequence). The CDR3 length is 13 residues. The CDR3 sequence is CASSLAGSAEQFF. Written as DNA, the CDR3 is TGTGCCAGCAGCTTAGCGGGTAGCGCTGAGCAGTTCTTC. The variable domain in full, completed from reference TRBV7-9 and TRBJ2-1, reads DTGVSQNPRHKITKRGQNVTFRCDPISEHNRLYWYRQTLGQGPEFLTYFQNEAQLEKSRLLSDRFSAERPKGSFSTLEIQRTEQGDSAMYLCASSLAGSAEQFFGPGTRLTVL.

The V gene is TRBV6-1, the J gene TRBJ2-6, with TRBD2 as a possible D gene (5 bases). This CDR3 has 15 residues. Germline assignment: CDR1 MNHNS and CDR2 SASEGT. V lost 5 bases and J lost 0, with 8 bases in between. The CDR3 sequence: CASSLLGSGANVLTF. CDR3 DNA: TGTGCCAGCAGTCTACTAGGCTCTGGGGCCAACGTCCTGACTTTC.